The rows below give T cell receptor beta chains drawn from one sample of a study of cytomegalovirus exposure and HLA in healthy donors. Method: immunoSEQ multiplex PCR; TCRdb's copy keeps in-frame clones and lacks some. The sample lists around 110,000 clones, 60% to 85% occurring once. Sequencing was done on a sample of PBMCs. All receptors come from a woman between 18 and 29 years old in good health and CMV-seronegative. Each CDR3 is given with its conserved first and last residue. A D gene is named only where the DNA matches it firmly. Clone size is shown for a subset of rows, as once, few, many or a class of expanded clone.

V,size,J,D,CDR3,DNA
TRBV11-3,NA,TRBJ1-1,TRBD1,CASSPGPGQGAKAFF,TGTGCCAGCAGCCCGGGCCCGGGACAGGGGGCCAAAGCTTTCTTT
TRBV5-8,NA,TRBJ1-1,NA,CASSLWQGVNTEAFF,TGTGCCAGCAGCTTGTGGCAGGGTGTAAACACTGAAGCTTTCTTT
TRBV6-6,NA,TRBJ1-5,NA,CASSLPAHRQDF,TGTGCCAGCAGTCTTCCTGCCCACCGACAGGATTTT
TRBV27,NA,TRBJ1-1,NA,CASSYQQSMNTEAFF,TGTGCCAGCAGCTACCAACAGAGCATGAACACTGAAGCTTTCTTT
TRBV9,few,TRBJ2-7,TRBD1,CASSTSDRGHLPSYEQYF,TGTGCCAGCAGCACGTCTGACAGGGGCCACCTCCCCTCCTACGAGCAGTACTTC
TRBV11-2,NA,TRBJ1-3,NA,CASSLVGRTQGNTIYF,TGTGCCAGCAGCTTAGTGGGCCGAACCCAAGGAAACACCATATATTTT
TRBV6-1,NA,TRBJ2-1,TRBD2,CSLLTSGYNEQFF,TGTTCCCTGTTGACTAGCGGATACAATGAGCAGTTCTTC
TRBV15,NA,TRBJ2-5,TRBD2,CATSRENPPTSGQETQYF,TGTGCCACCAGCAGAGAAAACCCACCGACTAGCGGACAAGAGACCCAGTACTTC
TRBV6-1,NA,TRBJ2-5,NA,CASSEISGETQYF,TGTGCCAGCAGTGAAATATCGGGAGAGACCCAGTACTTC
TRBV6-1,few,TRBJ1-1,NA,CASSVQGSAAFF,TGTGCCAGCAGTGTACAGGGCTCTGCAGCTTTCTTT
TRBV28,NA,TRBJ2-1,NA,CATGETSSYEQFF,TGTGCCACCGGGGAGACCAGTAGCTATGAGCAGTTCTTC
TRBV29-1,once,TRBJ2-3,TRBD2,CSVRGGWLADTQYF,TGCAGCGTTCGCGGGGGTTGGTTAGCAGATACGCAGTATTTT
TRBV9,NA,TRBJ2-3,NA,CASSVGGDTDTQYF,TGTGCCAGCAGCGTCGGCGGGGACACAGATACGCAGTATTTT
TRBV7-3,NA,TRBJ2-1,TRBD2,CASSLWSGGSNEQFF,TGTGCCAGCAGCTTATGGAGCGGGGGGAGCAATGAGCAGTTCTTC
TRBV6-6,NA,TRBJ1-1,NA,CASAYKIGGGGTEASF,TGTGCCAGCGCATATAAAATAGGGGGTGGTGGCACTGAAGCTTCCTTT
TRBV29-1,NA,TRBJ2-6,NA,CSVEAGGSGANVLTF,TGCAGCGTTGAAGCAGGGGGGTCTGGGGCCAACGTCCTGACTTTC
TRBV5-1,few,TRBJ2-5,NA,CASRNRVGETQYF,TGCGCCAGCCGAAACAGGGTAGGAGAGACCCAGTACTTC
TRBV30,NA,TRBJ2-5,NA,CAWTMDSNQETQYF,TGTGCCTGGACTATGGACAGCAACCAAGAGACCCAGTACTTC
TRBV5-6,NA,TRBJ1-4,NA,CASSLSGEKLFF,TGTGCCAGCAGCTTGAGCGGCGAAAAACTGTTTTTT
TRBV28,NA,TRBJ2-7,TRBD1,CASSTHRGLTYEQYF,TGTGCCAGCAGCACACACAGGGGGCTCACCTACGAGCAGTACTTC
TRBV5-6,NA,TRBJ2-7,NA,CASSFLRQASYEQYF,TGTGCCAGCAGCTTTCTTCGACAGGCTTCCTACGAGCAGTACTTC
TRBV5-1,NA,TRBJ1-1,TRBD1,CASRDRDNTEAFF,TGCGCCAGCAGGGACAGGGATAACACTGAGGCTTTCTTT
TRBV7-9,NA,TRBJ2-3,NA,CASSLGVASTDTQYF,TGTGCCAGCAGCTTAGGTGTGGCTAGCACAGATACGCAGTATTTT